One and the same sample provided the 11 T cell receptor beta chains below, sequenced in a study of cytomegalovirus exposure and HLA in healthy donors. The PCR made use of 60 Vbeta and 13 Jbeta primers. Clones were read by immunoSEQ multiplex PCR, and TCRdb kept only the in-frame ones, dropping some. The data show about 130,000 clones, roughly 70% seen once. Material for sequencing was PBMCs. These receptor sequences come from a man between 25 and 39 years old in good health and CMV-seronegative.

The chain links TRBV10-3 to TRBJ2-3, with 8 bases that match TRBD2. This CDR3 region has 17 residues. Germline V lookup: CDR1 ENHRY, CDR2 SYGVKD. Germline trimming cut 0 bases from V and 2 bases from J; bases unmatched to any gene: 7. Here the CDR3 DNA reads TGTGCCATCAGTGAGTCGATCGCGGGAGGAATCACAGATACGCAGTATTTT. This encodes CAISESIAGGITDTQYF.

This clone was detected only once. The chain couples TRBV27 to TRBJ2-5; TRBD1 matches 11 bases. Trimming took 5 bases from V and 9 from J; bases not matched to a gene: 8. The CDR3 runs to 14 residues. Germline V gene lookup returns CDR1 MNHEY and CDR2 SMNVEV (reference sequence). This CDR3 is CASSPGTGGLAQYF. The CDR3 DNA sequence: TGTGCCAGCAGTCCCGGGACAGGGGGTTTGGCCCAGTACTTC.

V is TRBV7-8 and J is TRBJ2-1; the match to TRBD2 covers 9 bases. This CDR3 has 17 amino acids. Looked up from germline, CDR1 is SGHVS and CDR2 is FQNEAQ. Losses at the gene ends were 5 bases for V and 9 bases for J; bases not matched to a gene: 17. CDR3 in DNA: TGTGCCAGCAGCCATACAGGGGCTAGCGGGAAAATGGGTGAGCAGTTCTTC. This gives the protein CASSHTGASGKMGEQFF.

This clone was seen only a few times. This sequence joins TRBV5-1 and TRBJ2-1; no reliable D call. The ends were cut back, 4 bases at V and 5 bases at J, with 4 bases in the middle. Germline V CDR1 and CDR2: SGHRS, YFSETQ. The CDR3 runs to 11 residues. CDR3 sequence reads: CASSPHNEQFF. The CDR3 region has the DNA TGCGCCAGCAGCCCTCACAATGAGCAGTTCTTC.

The chain employs TRBV4-3 and TRBJ2-1; perhaps TRBD2 as D (6 bases). CDR1 LGHNA and CDR2 YSLEER come from the germline V gene. The CDR3 has 15 residues. Trimming removed 2 bases at V and 9 bases at J, with 17 bases between. This CDR3 is CASSQNGFVGGEQFF. The DNA for the CDR3 is TGCGCCAGCAGCCAAAATGGGTTCGTGGGGGGTGAGCAGTTCTTC.

The chain combines TRBV28 with TRBJ1-2; D is uncertain. Germline V gene data show CDR1 as MDHEN and CDR2 as SYDVKM. Trimming left V 6 bases short and J 8 bases short, with 16 bases between. CDR3 length: 13 amino acids. The CDR3 DNA reads as TGTGCCAGCAGGACGGCGACGGCGGGGGGCTACACCTTC. This encodes CASRTATAGGYTF.

The gene calls are TRBV7-8 and TRBJ2-7; possibly TRBD2 for D (5 bases). V was pared by 5 bases and J by 3 bases, with 17 bases between. This CDR3 is built from 15 residues. Germline V lookup: CDR1 SGHVS, CDR2 FQNEAQ. The CDR3 protein is CASSAQRRTFYEQYF. The CDR3 DNA sequence: TGTGCCAGCAGCGCCCAGCGGCGTACCTTCTACGAGCAGTACTTC. Full variable domain (rest looked up from reference TRBV7-8 and TRBJ2-7): GAGVSQSPRYKVAKRGQDVALRCDPISGHVSLFWYQQALGQGPEFLTYFQNEAQLDKSGLPSDRFFAERPEGSVSTLKIQRTQQEDSAVYLCASSAQRRTFYEQYFGPGTRLTVT.

V usage is TRBV28 and J usage is TRBJ1-2; 8 bases align to TRBD1. Trimming at V came to 3 bases and at J to 4 bases, leaving 7 bases not matched to a gene. Germline CDR1 MDHEN, CDR2 SYDVKM. This CDR3 comprises 15 residues. CDR3 sequence (DNA): TGTGCCAGCAGTTTCCAGGACAGGGTTCTCTATGGCTACACCTTC. Encoded protein: CASSFQDRVLYGYTF.

This chain uses TRBV6-4 with TRBJ2-1; D remains unclear. The germline gives CDR1 MRHNA, CDR2 SNTAGT. The CDR3 is made up of 14 amino acids. Trimming stripped 11 bases from V and 2 bases from J, with 16 bases between. The CDR3 nucleotides are TGTGCCTCCAGTGAATCAGTCCCCTACAATGAGCAGTTCTTC. Its translation is CASSESVPYNEQFF.

The J gene is TRBJ1-2, the V gene TRBV30; 8 positions match TRBD1. The CDR3 has 13 residues. The germline gives CDR1 GTSNPN, CDR2 SVGIG (reference sequence). The trim removed 3 bases at V and 4 bases at J, leaving 4 bases unmatched. This CDR3 reads CAWRGQESYGYTF. The DNA for the CDR3 is TGTGCCTGGAGGGGACAGGAGTCCTATGGCTACACCTTC.

The rearrangement links TRBV30 to TRBJ1-2; 10 bases fit TRBD1. Germline assignment: CDR1 GTSNPN and CDR2 SVGIG (reference sequence). The length of the CDR3 is 13 residues. Trimming cost V 3 bases and J 6 bases; bases outside gene matches: 4. CDR3: CAWSPGQGHGYTF. In DNA form, the CDR3 reads TGTGCCTGGAGCCCGGGACAGGGGCATGGCTACACCTTC.